Listed below are T cell receptor beta chains from one sample, sequenced in a study of blood T cell repertoires in COVID-19. Clones were read by immunoSEQ multiplex PCR, and TCRdb kept only the in-frame ones, dropping some. Of tens of thousands of clones in the sample, 88% were seen once. The sample taken for sequencing was peripheral blood. Receptor source: a human donor in a cohort sampled during active COVID-19. CDR3s include the opening cysteine and the closing phenylalanine or tryptophan. The order of the fields is clone size, V gene, J gene, CDR3 length, D gene, CDR3 DNA, CDR3 protein. The D gene is left open where the match is weak. Size tells how often a clone was seen (once, few, many) or the class of an expanded clone, and some rows leave it out.

size: -
V: TRBV5-1
J: TRBJ2-7
length: 16
D: -
DNA: TGCGCCAGCAGCTTGGGAAGCGAGGTCTTAACCTACGAGCAGTACTTC
CDR3: CASSLGSEVLTYEQYF

size: -
V: TRBV3-1/TRBV3-2
J: TRBJ1-4
length: 15
D: TRBD1
DNA: TGTGCCAGCAGCCATACAGGGGGAGCTAATGAAAAACTGTTTTTT
CDR3: CASSHTGGANEKLFF

size: -
V: TRBV7-9
J: TRBJ1-6
length: 19
D: TRBD1
DNA: TGTGCCAGCAGCTTAGGGGGAGACAGGGGGAGCTCCTATAATTCACCCCTCCACTTT
CDR3: CASSLGGDRGSSYNSPLHF

size: -
V: TRBV5-8
J: TRBJ2-1
length: 16
D: -
DNA: TGTGCCAGCAGCGTCCTCGACATCAGCTCCTACAATGAGCAGTTCTTC
CDR3: CASSVLDISSYNEQFF

size: once
V: TRBV19
J: TRBJ1-5
length: 15
D: TRBD1
DNA: TGTGCCAGTAGTGGAATCAGGACAGGGGATCAGCCCCAGCATTTT
CDR3: CASSGIRTGDQPQHF

size: -
V: TRBV9
J: TRBJ2-7
length: 14
D: TRBD1
DNA: TGTGCCAGCAGCCTGACAGGGCAGATTACCGAGCAGTACTTC
CDR3: CASSLTGQITEQYF

size: -
V: TRBV3-1/TRBV3-2
J: TRBJ2-2
length: 12
D: -
DNA: TGTGCCAGCGAAGGACTCACCGGGGAGCTGTTTTTT
CDR3: CASEGLTGELFF

size: once
V: TRBV25-1
J: TRBJ2-6
length: 13
D: -
DNA: TGTGCCAGCAGTTCGTTTGGGGCCAACGTCCTGACTTTC
CDR3: CASSSFGANVLTF

size: -
V: TRBV7-2
J: TRBJ1-1
length: 14
D: TRBD1
DNA: TGTGCCAGCAGCCTACAGGGGATGAACACTGAAGCTTTCTTT
CDR3: CASSLQGMNTEAFF

size: -
V: TRBV28
J: TRBJ1-2
length: 15
D: -
DNA: TGTGCCAGCAGTTTTAATCACGGCAGGAACTATGGCTACACCTTC
CDR3: CASSFNHGRNYGYTF

size: -
V: TRBV29-1
J: TRBJ1-1
length: 13
D: -
DNA: TGCAGCGTTGTGCCGGGATTCAACACTGAAGCTTTCTTT
CDR3: CSVVPGFNTEAFF

size: few
V: TRBV6-6
J: TRBJ1-1
length: 14
D: -
DNA: TGTGCCAGCAGTCTTATGACAGGGAACACTGAAGCTTTCTTT
CDR3: CASSLMTGNTEAFF

size: -
V: TRBV7-2
J: TRBJ1-1
length: 17
D: -
DNA: TGTGCCAGCAGCTCAAAGCCCCGGGACATCGAGAACACTGAAGCTTTCTTT
CDR3: CASSSKPRDIENTEAFF

size: -
V: TRBV24-1
J: TRBJ2-7
length: 12
D: -
DNA: TGTGCCACCCTGGGGGCGCGGTCCGAGCAGTACTTC
CDR3: CATLGARSEQYF

size: -
V: TRBV5-4
J: TRBJ2-7
length: 15
D: TRBD1
DNA: TGTGCCAGCAGCTTGAGAGGACAGGGCTCCTACGAGCAGTACTTC
CDR3: CASSLRGQGSYEQYF

size: -
V: TRBV27
J: TRBJ1-1
length: 14
D: TRBD1
DNA: TGTGCCAGCAGTCCCGGGACAGGGGGGAGTGAAGCTTTCTTT
CDR3: CASSPGTGGSEAFF

size: -
V: TRBV5-1
J: TRBJ2-3
length: 15
D: -
DNA: TGCGCCAGCAGCTTGGATACGGGGGGCACAGATACGCAGTATTTT
CDR3: CASSLDTGGTDTQYF

size: -
V: TRBV19
J: TRBJ1-1
length: 13
D: -
DNA: TGTGCCAGTAGTGAGGGGGGGCACACTGAAGCTTTCTTT
CDR3: CASSEGGHTEAFF

size: -
V: TRBV20-1
J: TRBJ1-4
length: 15
D: -
DNA: TGCAGTGCTAGTGAACCGGGCACCTTTAGGGGAAAACTGTTTTTT
CDR3: CSASEPGTFRGKLFF

size: once
V: TRBV3-1/TRBV3-2
J: TRBJ2-2
length: 16
D: TRBD2
DNA: TGTGCCAGCAGTCAGAACCTAGCGGGAGGATCCGGGGAGCTGTTTTTT
CDR3: CASSQNLAGGSGELFF

size: -
V: TRBV6-5
J: TRBJ1-6
length: 12
D: TRBD1
DNA: TGTGCCAGCACCTTCAGGGGGTTACCCCTCCACTTT
CDR3: CASTFRGLPLHF

size: -
V: TRBV6-2/TRBV6-3
J: TRBJ2-5
length: 16
D: TRBD2
DNA: TGTGCCAGCAGCCCTTGGGGAGGGGAGAGTTCGGAGACCCAGTACTTC
CDR3: CASSPWGGESSETQYF

size: -
V: TRBV7-2
J: TRBJ2-7
length: 13
D: -
DNA: TGTGCCAGCAGCTTCTCCGGGGTTTACGAGCAGTACTTC
CDR3: CASSFSGVYEQYF

size: -
V: TRBV7-9
J: TRBJ1-5
length: 13
D: -
DNA: TGTGCCAGCAGCTTAGTGGGGACACAGCCCCAGCATTTT
CDR3: CASSLVGTQPQHF

size: -
V: TRBV6-5
J: TRBJ2-2
length: 15
D: -
DNA: TGTGCCAGCATCACAGGGACTACTGGCACCGGGGAGCTGTTTTTT
CDR3: CASITGTTGTGELFF

size: -
V: TRBV7-6
J: TRBJ2-1
length: 14
D: -
DNA: TGTGCCAGCAGCTTAGATAGAGGCGGTAATGAGCAGTTCTTC
CDR3: CASSLDRGGNEQFF

size: -
V: TRBV3-1/TRBV3-2
J: TRBJ1-4
length: 14
D: TRBD1
DNA: TGTGCCAGCAGGGACAGGGGGCAGAAGGAAAAACTGTTTTTT
CDR3: CASRDRGQKEKLFF

size: -
V: TRBV7-7
J: TRBJ2-5
length: 16
D: TRBD2
DNA: TGTGCCAGCAGCACCGGGACTAGCGGCTCTCAAGAGACCCAGTACTTC
CDR3: CASSTGTSGSQETQYF

size: -
V: TRBV12-3/TRBV12-4
J: TRBJ2-5
length: 13
D: -
DNA: TGTGCCAGCAGCCTCGCAGGGATGCAGACCCAGTACTTC
CDR3: CASSLAGMQTQYF

size: once
V: TRBV9
J: TRBJ2-1
length: 16
D: TRBD2
DNA: TGTGCCAGCAGCCTCCGACTAGCGGGGGGCAACAATGAGCAGTTCTTC
CDR3: CASSLRLAGGNNEQFF

size: -
V: TRBV6-4
J: TRBJ2-3
length: 15
D: -
DNA: TGTGCCAGCAGTGAAGGCGGGGCGACCACAGATACGCAGTATTTT
CDR3: CASSEGGATTDTQYF

size: -
V: TRBV6-5
J: TRBJ2-1
length: 15
D: TRBD2
DNA: TGTGCCAGCAGATCACTTGGCGGGGGGTACACTGAGCAGTTCTTC
CDR3: CASRSLGGGYTEQFF

size: -
V: TRBV7-9
J: TRBJ2-3
length: 15
D: -
DNA: TGTGCCAGCAGCCTCGCTCTAGTGGGCACAGATACGCAGTATTTT
CDR3: CASSLALVGTDTQYF

size: -
V: TRBV10-2
J: TRBJ1-1
length: 13
D: -
DNA: TGCGCCAGCAGTCAATTCGAGGGCACTGAAGCTTTCTTT
CDR3: CASSQFEGTEAFF

size: -
V: TRBV6-6
J: TRBJ1-4
length: 14
D: -
DNA: TGTGCCAGCAGGAATGGGCAGAATAATGAAAAACTGTTTTTT
CDR3: CASRNGQNNEKLFF

size: -
V: TRBV6-6
J: TRBJ1-2
length: 13
D: -
DNA: TGTGCCAGCAGACCAGGGAGGGACTATGGCTACACCTTC
CDR3: CASRPGRDYGYTF

size: -
V: TRBV3-1/TRBV3-2
J: TRBJ2-3
length: 14
D: TRBD2
DNA: TGTGCCAGCGGTGGGGCGGGAGGGATAGATACGCAGTATTTT
CDR3: CASGGAGGIDTQYF

size: -
V: TRBV6-2/TRBV6-3
J: TRBJ1-3
length: 14
D: -
DNA: TGTGCCAGCAGTTACTTCAGCTCTGGAAACACCATATATTTT
CDR3: CASSYFSSGNTIYF

size: -
V: TRBV2
J: TRBJ2-4
length: 18
D: TRBD2
DNA: TGTGCCAGCAGTGAAGCGCTTGGAGGGAGGGCCGCCAAAAACATTCAGTACTTC
CDR3: CASSEALGGRAAKNIQYF

size: -
V: TRBV7-6
J: TRBJ1-2
length: 14
D: -
DNA: TGTGCCAGCAGCCTGCACATTGAATCCTATGGCTACACCTTC
CDR3: CASSLHIESYGYTF

size: -
V: TRBV5-6
J: TRBJ1-2
length: 16
D: -
DNA: TGTGCCAGCAGCTTAGGGAGTCGGACCCTTAACTATGGCTACACCTTC
CDR3: CASSLGSRTLNYGYTF

size: -
V: TRBV9
J: TRBJ2-1
length: 15
D: -
DNA: TGTGCCAGCAGCCTCCTCGGGATCTCCTACAATGAGCAGTTCTTC
CDR3: CASSLLGISYNEQFF

size: -
V: TRBV5-5
J: TRBJ1-4
length: 14
D: -
DNA: TGTGCCAGCAGCTCCCTCAGGGAAGGGGAAAAACTGTTTTTT
CDR3: CASSSLREGEKLFF

size: -
V: TRBV9
J: TRBJ2-1
length: 16
D: TRBD2
DNA: TGTGCCAGCAGCGCCCGGACTAGCGGGGTCGGGGGTGAGCAGTTCTTC
CDR3: CASSARTSGVGGEQFF

size: -
V: TRBV25-1
J: TRBJ2-5
length: 13
D: -
DNA: TGTGCCAGCAGGCCGCAGGGGCAAGAGACCCAGTACTTC
CDR3: CASRPQGQETQYF

size: -
V: TRBV4-3
J: TRBJ1-5
length: 15
D: -
DNA: TGCGCCAGCAGCCAAGCGTCAGGCAATAATCAGCCCCAGCATTTT
CDR3: CASSQASGNNQPQHF

size: -
V: TRBV5-4
J: TRBJ2-1
length: 14
D: -
DNA: TGTGCCAGCAGCTCCGCGGACTCCTACAATGAGCAGTTCTTC
CDR3: CASSSADSYNEQFF

size: -
V: TRBV10-3
J: TRBJ2-7
length: 17
D: TRBD2
DNA: TGTGCCATCAGTGATACGGGACTAGCGGGGGGCGCCTACGAGCAGTACTTC
CDR3: CAISDTGLAGGAYEQYF

size: -
V: TRBV2
J: TRBJ1-2
length: 12
D: -
DNA: TGTGCCAGCAGGCAACAGAGTTCAGGCTACACCTTC
CDR3: CASRQQSSGYTF

size: -
V: TRBV3-1/TRBV3-2
J: TRBJ2-3
length: 16
D: -
DNA: TGTGCCAGCAGCCAACGCCCCAGCGGGTTCGGCGGTACGCAGTATTTT
CDR3: CASSQRPSGFGGTQYF

size: -
V: TRBV19
J: TRBJ2-1
length: 17
D: -
DNA: TGTGCCAGTAGTATATTGACGAAGGTTGGGGGCAATGATGAGCAGTTCTTC
CDR3: CASSILTKVGGNDEQFF

size: once
V: TRBV5-1
J: TRBJ1-4
length: 15
D: TRBD1
DNA: TGCGCCAGCAGCTTGCCGGGACAGGGAAATGAAAAACTGTTTTTT
CDR3: CASSLPGQGNEKLFF

size: once
V: TRBV7-2
J: TRBJ1-3
length: 13
D: -
DNA: TGTGCCAGCAGCTTAGGACAGGGAAACACCATATATTTT
CDR3: CASSLGQGNTIYF

size: -
V: TRBV5-1
J: TRBJ2-3
length: 15
D: TRBD2
DNA: TGCGCCAGCAGCTTGGATGCGGGAGCCGTAGATACGCAGTATTTT
CDR3: CASSLDAGAVDTQYF

size: -
V: TRBV19
J: TRBJ2-5
length: 13
D: -
DNA: TGTGCCAGTAGTACAGGACAGCAAGAGACCCAGTACTTC
CDR3: CASSTGQQETQYF

size: -
V: TRBV4-1
J: TRBJ2-4
length: 17
D: -
DNA: TGCGCCAGCAGCCATCCCCGGGGACTGCTAGCCAAAAACATTCAGTACTTC
CDR3: CASSHPRGLLAKNIQYF